Below, one T cell receptor (beta chain) is given with its context. Its antigen is undetermined. The data derive from a study of beta chain features in type 1 diabetes. Study observations and caveats: Fewer insertions but more deletions were seen at VDJ junctions in type 1 diabetes patients.

Reverse transcribing all isolated RNA meant expressed TCRB transcripts were sequenced. Deep immunoSEQ sequencing covered naive, central memory and regulatory T cell samples. Sequencing used immunoSEQ multiplex PCR; TCRdb keeps in-frame clones, though not all of them. Altogether around 280,000 clones are present, about 8% being singletons, with the ten largest covering more than 0.9%. The CDR3 totals 16 residues. V trimming: 5 bases; J trimming: 4 bases; junction bases outside the gene matches: 6. CDR1 and CDR2 (germline): SGHTA, FQGNSA. The receptor was derived from a woman younger than 30 in good health. Sequencing was carried out using central memory CD4+ T cells from blood. The chain carries TRBV7-2 and TRBJ2-3; 13 positions agree with TRBD2. This CDR3 reads CASSDTSGGASDTQYF. The CDR3 DNA sequence: TGTGCCAGCAGCGATACTAGCGGGGGGGCCTCAGATACGCAGTATTTT.